These 28 T cell receptor beta chains were sequenced from one sample in a study of cytomegalovirus exposure and HLA in healthy donors. The primer mix had 60 Vbeta and 13 Jbeta primers. The method was immunoSEQ multiplex PCR; TCRdb's version includes in-frame clones alone and lacks a portion of them. The sample has some 150,000 clones, 75% to 90% seen once. Sequenced input: PBMCs. The receptors come from a man aged 40-50 years in good health and CMV-seronegative.

The chain links TRBV5-1 to TRBJ2-7; D may be TRBD1 (6 bases). Germline-derived CDR1 and CDR2 are SGHRS and YFSETQ. The CDR3 contains 14 residues. V lost 3 bases to trimming and J lost 0 bases, with 10 bases between them. CDR3 coding DNA: TGCGCCAGCAGCTCCCAGGGACACTCCTACGAGCAGTACTTC. Residues: CASSSQGHSYEQYF. Looking up the rest from reference TRBV5-1 and TRBJ2-7 gives the full variable domain: KAGVTQTPRYLIKTRGQQVTLSCSPISGHRSVSWYQQTPGQGLQFLFEYFSETQRNKGNFPGRFSGRQFSNSRSEMNVSTLELGDSALYLCASSSQGHSYEQYFGPGTRLTVT.

This clone was counted between two and nine times. The chain couples TRBV21-1 to TRBJ2-1; TRBD2, the table's D call, was not compared with the DNA. TRBV21-1 is designated a pseudogene. The CDR3 loop spans 16 amino acids. Here the CDR3 DNA reads TGTGCCAGCAGCAAAGCGCGACGGGGGGCGTACAATGAGCAGTTCTTC. Translating gives CASSKARRGAYNEQFF.

The chain carries TRBV5-6 and TRBJ2-5; 7 bases agree with TRBD1. This CDR3 has 13 residues. Germline V CDR1 and CDR2: SGHDT, YYEEEE. V was pared by 6 bases and J by 5 bases, with 7 bases of the junction left unmatched. This CDR3 reads CASTPTGSETQYF. CDR3 bases: TGTGCCAGCACCCCGACAGGGTCGGAGACCCAGTACTTC. Drawing the rest from reference TRBV5-6 and TRBJ2-5, the complete variable domain is DAGVTQSPTHLIKTRGQQVTLRCSPKSGHDTVSWYQQALGQGPQFIFQYYEEEERQRGNFPDRFSGHQFPNYSSELNVNALLLGDSALYLCASTPTGSETQYFGPGTRLLVL.

This chain connects TRBV19 to TRBJ1-4; no clear D. Trimming took 5 bases from V and 7 from J, leaving 14 bases between them. The germline V gene encodes CDR1 LNHDA and CDR2 SQIVND (reference sequence). The CDR3 is 14 residues long. CDR3 sequence (DNA): TGTGCCAGTAGTTGGAGAGGAGAAGGTGAAAAACTGTTTTTT. Translating it yields CASSWRGEGEKLFF. Combining the CDR3 with reference TRBV19 and TRBJ1-4 gives the whole variable domain DGGITQSPKYLFRKEGQNVTLSCEQNLNHDAMYWYRQDPGQGLRLIYYSQIVNDFQKGDIAEGYSVSREKKESFPLTVTSAQKNPTAFYLCASSWRGEGEKLFFGSGTQLSVL.

This clone was seen a handful of times. The chain employs TRBV15 and TRBJ1-2, with 8 bases that match TRBD1. Trimming at V came to 3 bases and at J to 3 bases, leaving 9 bases not matched to a gene. The germline V gene encodes CDR1 LNHNV and CDR2 YYDKDF (reference sequence). This CDR3 spans 16 amino acids. The CDR3 sequence: CATSSQRPGQDYGYTF. The CDR3 nucleotides are TGTGCCACCAGCAGCCAACGACCGGGACAGGACTATGGCTACACCTTC.

V is TRBV6-1 and J is TRBJ1-2; a weak D match, TRBD1 (5 bases). The CDR3 totals 11 residues. V lost 6 bases and J lost 11, with 13 bases in between. CDR1 and CDR2 from the germline V gene are MNHNS and SASEGT. Here the CDR3 reads CASRGGGAYTF. CDR3 sequence (DNA): TGTGCCAGCAGGGGGGGTGGGGCTTACACCTTC.

The gene calls are TRBV28 and TRBJ1-1; perhaps TRBD1 as D (6 bases). Germline CDR1 and CDR2: MDHEN and SYDVKM. The CDR3 has 14 residues. The germline V and J ends were trimmed by 5 bases and 1 base, with 11 bases remaining between them. Here the CDR3 DNA reads TGTGCCAGCAGTGTGGGACAACCGAACACTGAAGCTTTCTTT. This sequence encodes CASSVGQPNTEAFF. Drawing the rest from reference TRBV28 and TRBJ1-1, the complete variable domain is DVKVTQSSRYLVKRTGEKVFLECVQDMDHENMFWYRQDPGLGLRLIYFSYDVKMKEKGDIPEGYSVSREKKERFSLILESASTNQTSMYLCASSVGQPNTEAFFGQGTRLTVV.

V usage is TRBV11-2 and J usage is TRBJ2-5; 10 bases fit TRBD2. The germline gives CDR1 SGHAT, CDR2 FQNNGV. The V segment lost 3 bases and the J segment 2 bases; nucleotides outside the gene matches: 3. The CDR3 is 15 amino acids. The chain's CDR3 is CASSLEREGQETQYF. CDR3 DNA: TGTGCCAGCAGCTTGGAGCGGGAGGGACAAGAGACCCAGTACTTC.

Notes on this clone: In the same sample, other DNA sequences code for this CDR3. The V call is TRBV27, the J call TRBJ2-7, with 8 bases matching TRBD1. Germline values: CDR1 MNHEY, CDR2 SMNVEV (reference sequence). This CDR3 comprises 13 residues. V dropped 3 bases and J dropped 4; count of bases not matched to a gene: 2. CDR3 sequence reads: CASSFQGAYEQYF. As DNA, the CDR3 is TGTGCCAGCAGTTTCCAGGGGGCTTACGAGCAGTACTTC.

The V gene is TRBV6-1, the J gene TRBJ1-3; the D gene is possibly TRBD1 (6 bases). The germline CDR1 and CDR2 sequences are MNHNS and SASEGT. V was shortened by 4 bases and J by 4 bases, with 11 bases between the two germline ends. The CDR3 has 14 residues. The DNA for the CDR3 is TGTGCCAGCAGTGCAGGGGCTGCCGGAAACACCATATATTTT. It encodes CASSAGAAGNTIYF.

In this sample, this clone turned up a few times. V and J are TRBV7-9 and TRBJ2-7; no firm D call. The V end was cut by 5 bases, the J end by 1 base, with 3 bases between. This CDR3 comprises 11 residues. The germline V gene encodes CDR1 SEHNR and CDR2 FQNEAQ (reference sequence). For the CDR3, the DNA is TGTGCCAGCAGCCCTTCCTACGAGCAGTACTTC. Protein product: CASSPSYEQYF.

The chain is built from TRBV20-1 and TRBJ2-5; TRBD1 might be the D (5 bases). The CDR3 runs 11 residues. V shed 4 bases and J shed 5 bases, with 8 bases lying between them. Germline V gives CDR1 DFQATT, CDR2 SNEGSKA (reference sequence). The CDR3 DNA is TGCAGTGCTACTAGGGGTGAGACCCAGTACTTC. Amino acid sequence: CSATRGETQYF.

The genes are TRBV5-1 and TRBJ1-1; no reliable D call. The CDR3 is 15 amino acids. Germline CDR1 reads SGHRS; CDR2 reads YFSETQ. The V end lost 4 bases, the J end lost 1 base, and 14 bases lay between the germline ends. The CDR3 loop is CASSGEAGWNTEAFF. As DNA, the CDR3 is TGCGCCAGCAGCGGAGAGGCGGGTTGGAACACTGAAGCTTTCTTT. Supplemented by reference TRBV5-1 and TRBJ1-1, the full variable domain reads KAGVTQTPRYLIKTRGQQVTLSCSPISGHRSVSWYQQTPGQGLQFLFEYFSETQRNKGNFPGRFSGRQFSNSRSEMNVSTLELGDSALYLCASSGEAGWNTEAFFGQGTRLTVV.

The V gene is TRBV9, the J gene TRBJ2-7; 7 bases align to TRBD1. CDR1 and CDR2 from the germline V gene are SGDLS and YYNGEE. CDR3 size: 14 residues. The ends lost 3 bases at V and 7 bases at J; junction bases unmatched: 10. CDR3 DNA: TGTGCCAGCAGCGGACAGGGCCGCTCTGAGGAGCAGTACTTC. Protein product: CASSGQGRSEEQYF.

As regards this clone: At one of its ends the junction is not consistent with the germline gene, which may arise from a read error. J is TRBJ1-2 and V is TRBV7-9; no definite D call. The CDR3 has 10 residues. CDR1 and CDR2 from the germline V gene are SEHNR and FQNEAQ (reference sequence). CDR3 DNA sequence: TGTGCCAGCAGCTTACTGGGCTTCAACTTC. This sequence encodes CASSLLGFNF.

This clone was seen a single time. The rearrangement joins TRBV27 to TRBJ2-2, with TRBD1 as a possible D gene (5 bases). Trimming shortened V by 3 bases and J by 3 bases, and 5 bases separated the two germline ends. Germline V gene data show CDR1 as MNHEY and CDR2 as SMNVEV (reference sequence). This CDR3 is 13 amino acids long. CDR3 coding DNA: TGTGCCAGCAGTTTCAGGGACACCGGGGAGCTGTTTTTT. Protein product: CASSFRDTGELFF.

The chain is built from TRBV6-5 and TRBJ1-2; the D gene is possibly TRBD1 (5 bases). V gave up 5 bases and J gave up 2 bases, with 12 bases separating them. In germline, CDR1 is MNHEY, CDR2 SVGAGI. There are 14 residues in the CDR3. CDR3 nucleotide sequence: TGTGCCAGCAGTGAGGGGACTATCAACTATGGCTACACCTTC. Translating it yields CASSEGTINYGYTF.

V is TRBV19 and J is TRBJ2-2; 7 nucleotides line up with TRBD2. The CDR3 has 14 amino acids. Germline CDR1 and CDR2: LNHDA and SQIVND (reference sequence). J lost 4 bases, V lost 5 bases, and 4 bases had no gene match. This CDR3 reads CASSQLASTGELFF. The CDR3 DNA is TGTGCCAGTAGTCAACTAGCGAGCACCGGGGAGCTGTTTTTT.

This sequence joins TRBV7-9 and TRBJ2-6; perhaps TRBD1 as D (6 bases). The V and J ends lost 5 bases and 0 bases respectively, with 17 bases between them. The CDR3 covers 18 residues. Looked up from germline, CDR1 is SEHNR and CDR2 is FQNEAQ (reference sequence). The CDR3 DNA reads TGTGCCAGCAGCCCTCCCGGGACACCTAGCTCTGGGGCCAACGTCCTGACTTTC. Its translation: CASSPPGTPSSGANVLTF.

This chain connects TRBV25-1 to TRBJ1-6, with D possibly matching TRBD1 (5 bases). Germline V lookup: CDR1 MGHDK, CDR2 SYGVNS. Trimming stripped 3 bases from V and 7 bases from J, with 10 bases between. This CDR3 region has 14 residues. The CDR3 DNA sequence: TGTGCCAGCAGTGACCCCCAGGGCAATTCACCCCTCCACTTT. Translated: CASSDPQGNSPLHF.

The chain is built from TRBV6-6 and TRBJ2-3; TRBD1 might be the D (6 bases). Per the germline V gene, CDR1 is MNHNY and CDR2 is SVGAGI (reference sequence). V was trimmed by 2 bases and J by 2 bases, leaving 8 bases between them. The CDR3 is 14 residues long. The chain's CDR3 is CASSYDRSTDTQYF. The CDR3 DNA sequence: TGTGCCAGCAGTTACGACAGGTCCACAGATACGCAGTATTTT.

The V gene is TRBV18, the J gene TRBJ2-5, with D perhaps TRBD1 (5 bases). The CDR3 sequence is 13 residues long. The V gene's germline CDR1 is KGHSH and CDR2 LQKENI. V gave up 3 bases and J gave up 4 bases, with 9 bases separating them. CDR3: CASSPVRGETQYF. CDR3 DNA sequence: TGTGCCAGCTCACCGGTAAGGGGAGAGACCCAGTACTTC.

The chain is built from TRBV27 and TRBJ1-2; maybe TRBD1 (5 bases). Germline V gene lookup returns CDR1 MNHEY and CDR2 SMNVEV (reference sequence). There are 13 residues in the CDR3. The V end was cut by 8 bases, the J end by 3 bases, with 13 bases between. The CDR3 here is CASGGIGYYGYTF. CDR3 coding DNA: TGTGCCAGCGGGGGGATCGGCTACTATGGCTACACCTTC.

The gene calls are TRBV11-2 and TRBJ2-3; tentative D call: TRBD2 (5 bases). The germline gives CDR1 SGHAT, CDR2 FQNNGV. Trimming took off 2 bases at V and 1 base at J, with 16 bases between the two ends. The CDR3 spans 17 residues. CDR3 bases: TGTGCCAGCAGCTTAAATGTTGGAGAGGGTCGCACAGATACGCAGTATTTT. This encodes CASSLNVGEGRTDTQYF.

This clone was seen a single time. The gene calls are TRBV6-5 and TRBJ1-2; no reliable D call. Trimming took off 0 bases at V and 3 bases at J, with 8 bases between the two ends. The germline CDR1 and CDR2 sequences are MNHEY and SVGAGI. The CDR3 extends over 14 amino acids. The CDR3 DNA follows: TGTGCCAGCAGTTACTCGTTCCCCGACTATGGCTACACCTTC. This codes for CASSYSFPDYGYTF.

J is TRBJ1-4 and V is TRBV9, with 11 nucleotides matching TRBD1. Germline V CDR1 and CDR2: SGDLS, YYNGEE. This CDR3 has 18 amino acids. V gave up 0 bases and J gave up 2 bases; unmatched junction bases: 6. The DNA of the CDR3 is TGTGCCAGCAGCGTAGCTAGTGGGACAGGGGGGACTAATGAAAAACTGTTTTTT. Translating it yields CASSVASGTGGTNEKLFF.

The rearrangement uses TRBV30 and TRBJ1-2, with 7 bases that match TRBD1. V was pared by 4 bases and J by 3 bases, with 5 bases of the junction left unmatched. The CDR3 totals 13 residues. Germline V gives CDR1 GTSNPN, CDR2 SVGIG (reference sequence). The DNA of the CDR3 is TGTGCCTGGAAGTCGGGGACAGACTATGGCTACACCTTC. It is translated as CAWKSGTDYGYTF.

The chain recombines TRBV15 with TRBJ1-3, with 7 bases fitting TRBD1. This CDR3 region has 14 residues. J gave up 4 bases and V 5 bases, and 5 bases lay outside the gene matches. CDR1 and CDR2 from the germline V gene are LNHNV and YYDKDF (reference sequence). The CDR3 DNA is TGTGCCACCAGCGAGGGGGCTTGGGGAAACACCATATATTTT. Residues: CATSEGAWGNTIYF.